The rows below give T cell receptor beta chains drawn from one sample of a study of blood T cell repertoires in COVID-19. Sequencing was performed with immunoSEQ multiplex PCR; in TCRdb, only in-frame clones are kept and a portion is missing. The table lists 200,000 or so clones, about 87% of them singletons. Sequenced material: peripheral blood. These receptors all come from a man under 40 with COVID-19, enrolled during active disease. Both conserved end residues are part of each CDR3. A D gene is named only where the DNA matches it firmly. Only some rows state a clone size, as once, few, many or a class for expanded clones.

J gene: TRBJ2-2
V gene: TRBV7-3
clone size: few
D gene: TRBD2
CDR3 protein: CASSSGTRFTGELFF
CDR3 DNA: TGTGCCAGCAGTTCCGGGACTAGGTTCACCGGGGAGCTGTTTTTT

J gene: TRBJ2-1
V gene: TRBV7-9
clone size: .
D gene: TRBD2
CDR3 protein: CASSARTSGGNEQFF
CDR3 DNA: TGTGCCAGCAGCGCCCGGACTAGCGGGGGAAATGAGCAGTTCTTC

J gene: TRBJ2-2
V gene: TRBV19
clone size: .
D gene: .
CDR3 protein: CASSPRPGDTGELFF
CDR3 DNA: TGTGCCAGTAGCCCCCGGCCAGGGGACACCGGGGAGCTGTTTTTT

J gene: TRBJ1-1
V gene: TRBV6-5
clone size: .
D gene: .
CDR3 protein: CASSSRTEAFF
CDR3 DNA: TGTGCCAGCAGTTCTCGTACTGAAGCTTTCTTT

J gene: TRBJ1-1
V gene: TRBV18
clone size: .
D gene: TRBD1
CDR3 protein: CASSPVGQGATEAFF
CDR3 DNA: TGTGCCAGCTCACCCGTGGGACAGGGGGCCACTGAAGCTTTCTTT

J gene: TRBJ2-7
V gene: TRBV19
clone size: .
D gene: TRBD1
CDR3 protein: CASRFVGTDSYEQYF
CDR3 DNA: TGTGCCAGTAGGTTTGTCGGGACAGATTCCTACGAGCAGTACTTC

J gene: TRBJ1-5
V gene: TRBV27
clone size: few
D gene: TRBD1
CDR3 protein: CASSSLRSRAGTGGHSNQPQHF
CDR3 DNA: TGTGCCAGCAGTTCCCTTCGTTCCCGAGCCGGGACAGGGGGCCACAGCAATCAGCCCCAGCATTTT

J gene: TRBJ1-2
V gene: TRBV28
clone size: .
D gene: TRBD1
CDR3 protein: CASSADRGRGYTF
CDR3 DNA: TGTGCCAGCAGTGCTGACAGGGGGCGCGGCTACACCTTC

J gene: TRBJ2-7
V gene: TRBV29-1
clone size: .
D gene: .
CDR3 protein: CSVEQDRSYEQYF
CDR3 DNA: TGCAGCGTTGAACAGGACAGATCCTACGAGCAGTACTTC

J gene: TRBJ1-2
V gene: TRBV28
clone size: once
D gene: TRBD1
CDR3 protein: CASSSGQVGNYGYTF
CDR3 DNA: TGTGCCAGCAGTTCGGGACAGGTGGGAAACTATGGCTACACCTTC

J gene: TRBJ1-2
V gene: TRBV27
clone size: few
D gene: TRBD1
CDR3 protein: CASRFQGAYGYTF
CDR3 DNA: TGTGCCAGCAGGTTCCAGGGGGCCTATGGCTACACCTTC

J gene: TRBJ1-6
V gene: TRBV21-1
clone size: once
D gene: .
CDR3 protein: CASGSTGFNSPLHF
CDR3 DNA: TGTGCCAGCGGGTCAACAGGGTTTAATTCACCCCTCCACTTT

J gene: TRBJ2-2
V gene: TRBV3-1/TRBV3-2
clone size: .
D gene: TRBD2
CDR3 protein: CASSQDCRELAGGCTGELFF
CDR3 DNA: TGTGCCAGCAGCCAAGACTGTCGCGAACTAGCGGGGGGTTGCACCGGGGAGCTGTTTTTT

J gene: TRBJ2-5
V gene: TRBV20-1
clone size: .
D gene: .
CDR3 protein: CSASRQGPRETQYF
CDR3 DNA: TGCAGTGCTAGTAGGCAGGGTCCCCGGGAGACCCAGTACTTC

J gene: TRBJ2-1
V gene: TRBV5-4
clone size: .
D gene: .
CDR3 protein: CASSLRTVIGNEQFF
CDR3 DNA: TGTGCCAGCAGCTTACGGACAGTAATAGGCAATGAGCAGTTCTTC

J gene: TRBJ2-1
V gene: TRBV12-5
clone size: .
D gene: TRBD2
CDR3 protein: CASGLVRGEASGTSSYNEQFF
CDR3 DNA: TGTGCTAGTGGTTTGGTACGGGGGGAGGCTAGCGGGACCAGCTCCTACAATGAGCAGTTCTTC

J gene: TRBJ2-7
V gene: TRBV4-2
clone size: few
D gene: .
CDR3 protein: CASSQDIQVYEQYF
CDR3 DNA: TGTGCCAGCAGCCAAGATATACAGGTCTACGAGCAGTACTTC

J gene: TRBJ2-2
V gene: TRBV11-3
clone size: .
D gene: .
CDR3 protein: CASSSQGTDDTGELFF
CDR3 DNA: TGTGCCAGCAGCTCACAGGGAACGGACGACACCGGGGAGCTGTTTTTT

J gene: TRBJ2-7
V gene: TRBV7-8
clone size: .
D gene: TRBD2
CDR3 protein: CASSQYGGEQYF
CDR3 DNA: TGTGCCAGCAGCCAATACGGGGGGGAGCAGTACTTC

J gene: TRBJ1-2
V gene: TRBV7-2
clone size: .
D gene: TRBD1
CDR3 protein: CASSSYLGGSVYGYTF
CDR3 DNA: TGTGCCAGCAGCTCTTATTTAGGGGGCTCAGTATATGGCTACACCTTC

J gene: TRBJ1-1
V gene: TRBV5-1
clone size: .
D gene: .
CDR3 protein: CASSLAGGNTEAFF
CDR3 DNA: TGCGCCAGCAGCTTGGCGGGAGGGAACACTGAAGCTTTCTTT

J gene: TRBJ1-2
V gene: TRBV5-1
clone size: .
D gene: .
CDR3 protein: CASSVDMEGYTF
CDR3 DNA: TGCGCCAGCAGCGTCGACATGGAAGGCTACACCTTC

J gene: TRBJ2-1
V gene: TRBV6-2/TRBV6-3
clone size: .
D gene: TRBD2
CDR3 protein: CASSYRGGLRNEQFF
CDR3 DNA: TGTGCCAGCAGTTACCGGGGGGGCCTTAGGAATGAGCAGTTCTTC

J gene: TRBJ1-6
V gene: TRBV11-2
clone size: .
D gene: TRBD1
CDR3 protein: CASSLIGQGNSPLHF
CDR3 DNA: TGTGCCAGCAGCTTAATCGGACAGGGAAATTCACCCCTCCACTTT

J gene: TRBJ2-3
V gene: TRBV24-1
clone size: .
D gene: .
CDR3 protein: CATSSPSDTQYF
CDR3 DNA: TGTGCCACCAGTAGCCCGTCAGATACGCAGTATTTT

J gene: TRBJ1-6
V gene: TRBV30
clone size: .
D gene: .
CDR3 protein: CAWNWGDYSPLHF
CDR3 DNA: TGTGCCTGGAATTGGGGGGACTATTCACCCCTCCACTTT

J gene: TRBJ1-2
V gene: TRBV29-1
clone size: .
D gene: TRBD1
CDR3 protein: CSVDQGDYGYTF
CDR3 DNA: TGCAGCGTTGATCAGGGGGACTATGGCTACACCTTC

J gene: TRBJ2-5
V gene: TRBV18
clone size: .
D gene: .
CDR3 protein: CASSPLSPSKETQYF
CDR3 DNA: TGTGCCAGCTCACCACTCTCCCCCAGTAAAGAGACCCAGTACTTC

J gene: TRBJ2-1
V gene: TRBV7-3
clone size: .
D gene: .
CDR3 protein: CASSRGLQLGNEQFF
CDR3 DNA: TGTGCCAGCAGTCGGGGACTCCAGCTGGGGAATGAGCAGTTCTTC

J gene: TRBJ2-1
V gene: TRBV9
clone size: .
D gene: .
CDR3 protein: CASSGGIAEYNEQFF
CDR3 DNA: TGTGCCAGCAGCGGGGGGATAGCGGAATACAATGAGCAGTTCTTC

J gene: TRBJ2-7
V gene: TRBV7-9
clone size: .
D gene: TRBD1
CDR3 protein: CASSPPGTAPYEQYF
CDR3 DNA: TGTGCCAGCAGCCCTCCCGGGACAGCTCCCTACGAGCAGTACTTC